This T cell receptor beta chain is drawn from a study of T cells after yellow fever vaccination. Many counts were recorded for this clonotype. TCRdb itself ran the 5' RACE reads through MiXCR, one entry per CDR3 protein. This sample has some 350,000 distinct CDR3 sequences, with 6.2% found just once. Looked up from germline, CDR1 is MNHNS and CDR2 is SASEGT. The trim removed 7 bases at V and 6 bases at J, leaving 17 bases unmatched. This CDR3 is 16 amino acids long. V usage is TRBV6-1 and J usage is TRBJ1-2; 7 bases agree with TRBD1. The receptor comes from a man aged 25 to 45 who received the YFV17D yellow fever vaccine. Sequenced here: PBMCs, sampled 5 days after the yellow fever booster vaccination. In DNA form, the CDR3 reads TGTGCCAGCAAACTCTCAAGAACAGGGGATGTGGATGGCTACACCTTC. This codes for CASKLSRTGDVDGYTF.